This TCR beta chain was identified during a study of CD8 T cells in ankylosing spondylitis. Worth noting for this clonotype: What it binds is unknown.

TCRdb re-derived calls from the 5' RACE reads in MiXCR, one entry per CDR3 protein. Of under 250,000 distinct CDR3 sequences listed, under 35% are singletons. Germline lookup yields CDR1 SGHDT and CDR2 YYEEEE. This CDR3 has 14 residues. Trimming pared 1 base from V and 6 bases from J, leaving 12 bases between. General study results and limits: A TCR beta motif of under 10 highly homologous variants seemed to mark ankylosing spondylitis blood.

The specimen sequenced was blood, either unsorted or a sorted T cell fraction (not recorded which). The receptor was isolated from a male donor with ankylosing spondylitis or in good health (not recorded which). The chain links TRBV5-6 to TRBJ2-3; the D is unclear. The CDR3 is CASSLLLGMDTQYF. DNA of the CDR3: TGTGCCAGCAGCTTGCTCTTGGGGATGGATACGCAGTATTTT.